Sequencing of this T cell receptor beta chain was carried out in a study of T cell responses to AZD1222 COVID-19 vaccine. This table comes from immunoSEQ multiplex PCR, and its TCRdb copy is limited to in-frame clones, with some not included. This sample has under 150,000 clones; 92% occur once, and the top ten carry about 1.4%. The CDR3 spans 14 residues. CDR1 and CDR2 from the germline V gene are MNHEY and SMNVEV (reference sequence). Trimming cost V 3 bases and J 7 bases, with 15 bases left between them. Study-wide points: Clonal diversity may have been underestimated in mostly white British donors. Spike-specific TCR repertoires showed rising breadth and depth after two AZD1222 doses. Samples come after the peak T cell response, not at day 14.

To note about this clone: Its antigen is undetermined.

The chain couples TRBV27 to TRBJ1-2, with a weak D call TRBD1 (6 bases). This specimen consisted of peripheral blood, obtained 28 days after the second AZD1222 dose. This clonotype originated in an adult who received the AZD1222 COVID-19 vaccine. The CDR3 loop reads CASSFSGTPSGYTF. The CDR3 nucleotides read TGTGCCAGCAGTTTCTCTGGGACACCGAGTGGCTACACCTTC.